The source of this TCR beta chain is a study of blood T cell repertoires in COVID-19. Study details: PBMCs, B-cell-depleted T cells, or T cells provided the cDNA or gDNA that made up the material.

Germline CDR1 MNHEY, CDR2 SMNVEV (reference sequence). The CDR3 runs to 15 residues. J gave up 1 base and V 3 bases, and 5 bases lay outside the gene matches. Measured with immunoSEQ multiplex PCR; TCRdb has only the in-frame clones, and not every one. The sample has approximately 40,000 clones, about 85% seen once; the top ten hold 19%. The clonotype was recovered from a man aged 45 to 65 in a cohort sampled during active COVID-19. The chain uses TRBV27 and TRBJ2-5, with 7 bases matching TRBD2. Source material: peripheral blood. CDR3 sequence reads: CASSFFWGGQETQYF. For the CDR3, the DNA is TGTGCCAGCAGTTTCTTCTGGGGGGGCCAAGAGACCCAGTACTTC.